This entry lists 3 T cell receptor beta chains sequenced from one sample in a study of CD8 T cells in Susac syndrome. Reverse transcription of roughly 0.45 to 1 ug RNA used random hexamers. MiXCR was run by TCRdb on the immunoSEQ multiplex PCR reads, yielding one entry per CDR3 protein. The table records approximately 54,000 distinct CDR3 sequences, 85% to 95% of them present only once. The sample consisted of CD8+ T cells from PBMCs. The receptor set was obtained from a human donor with Susac syndrome.

This chain connects TRBV3-1 to TRBJ2-7, with D hard to call. Germline CDR1 is LGHDT and CDR2 is YNNKEL (reference sequence). V dropped 0 bases and J dropped 0 bases, with 6 bases sitting between them. CDR3 length equals 14 residues. CDR3 residues: CASSQEPDSYEQYF. CDR3 nucleotide sequence: TGTGCCAGCAGCCAAGAACCAGACTCCTACGAGCAGTACTTC.

The chain uses TRBV4-2 and TRBJ2-3; no clear D gene. The CDR3 has 14 residues. Germline loops: CDR1 LGHNA, CDR2 YNFKEQ. V lost 0 bases and J lost 0, with 4 bases in between. The CDR3 DNA reads as TGTGCCAGCAGCCAAGATTACAGCACAGATACGCAGTATTTT. Translation gives CASSQDYSTDTQYF.

V usage is TRBV28 and J usage is TRBJ2-7; 8 bases map to TRBD2. Losses at the gene ends were 1 base for V and 7 bases for J; bases not matched to a gene: 9. Germline lookup yields CDR1 MDHEN and CDR2 SYDVKM. The length of the CDR3 is 15 residues. CDR3 nucleotides: TGTGCCAGCAGTTTATTTGCCCAGCGGGGGTCGGAGCAGTACTTC. It yields the protein CASSLFAQRGSEQYF.